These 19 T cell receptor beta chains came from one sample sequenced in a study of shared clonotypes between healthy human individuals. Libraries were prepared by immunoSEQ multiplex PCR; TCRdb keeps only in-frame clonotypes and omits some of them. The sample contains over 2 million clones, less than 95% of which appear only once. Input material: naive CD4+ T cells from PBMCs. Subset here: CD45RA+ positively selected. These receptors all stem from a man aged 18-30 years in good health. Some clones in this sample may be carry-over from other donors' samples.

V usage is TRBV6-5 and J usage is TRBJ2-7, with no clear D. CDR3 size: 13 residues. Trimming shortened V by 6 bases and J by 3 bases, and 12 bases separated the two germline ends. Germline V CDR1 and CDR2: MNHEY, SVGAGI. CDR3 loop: CASSPRAFYEQYF. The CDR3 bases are TGTGCCAGCAGCCCTCGGGCCTTCTACGAGCAGTACTTC.

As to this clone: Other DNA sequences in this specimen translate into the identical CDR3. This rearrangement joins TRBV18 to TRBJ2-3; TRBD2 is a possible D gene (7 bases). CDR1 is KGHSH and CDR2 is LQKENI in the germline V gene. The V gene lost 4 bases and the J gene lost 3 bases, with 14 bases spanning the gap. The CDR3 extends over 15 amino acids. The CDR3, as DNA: TGTGCCAGCTCACAACAACAGGGAGGGACAGATACGCAGTATTTT. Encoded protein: CASSQQQGGTDTQYF.

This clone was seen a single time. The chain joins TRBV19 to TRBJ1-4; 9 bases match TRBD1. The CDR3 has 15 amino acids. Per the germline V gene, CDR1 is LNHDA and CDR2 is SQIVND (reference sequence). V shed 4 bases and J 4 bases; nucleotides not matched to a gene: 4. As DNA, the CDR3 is TGTGCCAGTAGTACCGGGACAGGGTTTAATGAAAAACTGTTTTTT. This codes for CASSTGTGFNEKLFF.

CDR3: CASSLNRMGGAAFF. CDR3 coding DNA: TGCGCCAGCAGCTTGAATCGCATGGGAGGCGCAGCTTTCTTT. J is TRBJ1-1 and V is TRBV5-1; D ambiguous. The CDR3 is made up of 14 amino acids. Germline CDR1 SGHRS, CDR2 YFSETQ. Trimming took off 1 base at V and 10 bases at J, with 17 bases between the two ends.

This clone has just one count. The CDR3 nucleotides are TGCGCCAGCAGCCAAGGACAATGGGTCGGCGACTATGGCTACACCTTC. Amino acid sequence: CASSQGQWVGDYGYTF. This chain uses TRBV5-1 with TRBJ1-2, with D possibly matching TRBD1 (5 bases). V was shortened by 4 bases and J by 3 bases, with 19 bases between the two germline ends. The germline V gene has CDR1 SGHRS and CDR2 YFSETQ. The CDR3 runs to 16 residues.

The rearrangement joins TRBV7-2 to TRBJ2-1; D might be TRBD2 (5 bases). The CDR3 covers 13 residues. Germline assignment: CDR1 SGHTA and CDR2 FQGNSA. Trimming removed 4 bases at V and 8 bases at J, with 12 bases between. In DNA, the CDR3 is TGTGCCAGCAGCTATAACCCCGGGGATGAGCAGTTCTTC. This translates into CASSYNPGDEQFF.

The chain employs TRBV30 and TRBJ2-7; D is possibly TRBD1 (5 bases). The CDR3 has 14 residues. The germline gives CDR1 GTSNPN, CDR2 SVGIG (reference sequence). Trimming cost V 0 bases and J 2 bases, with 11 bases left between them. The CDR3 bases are TGTGCCTGGAGTGTATGGCAGGGTACCTACGAGCAGTACTTC. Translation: CAWSVWQGTYEQYF.

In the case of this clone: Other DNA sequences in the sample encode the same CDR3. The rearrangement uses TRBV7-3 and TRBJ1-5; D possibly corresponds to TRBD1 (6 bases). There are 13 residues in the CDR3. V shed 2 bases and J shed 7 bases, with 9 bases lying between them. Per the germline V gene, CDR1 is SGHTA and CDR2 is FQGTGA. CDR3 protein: CASSLQGGQPQHF. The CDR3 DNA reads TGTGCCAGCAGCTTACAAGGGGGGCAGCCCCAGCATTTT.

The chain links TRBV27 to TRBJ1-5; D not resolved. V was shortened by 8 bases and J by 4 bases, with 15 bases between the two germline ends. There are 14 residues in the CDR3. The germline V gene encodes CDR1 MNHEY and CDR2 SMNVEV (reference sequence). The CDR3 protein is CASRENLGNQPQHF. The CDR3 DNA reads TGTGCCAGCCGGGAGAATCTTGGGAATCAGCCCCAGCATTTT.

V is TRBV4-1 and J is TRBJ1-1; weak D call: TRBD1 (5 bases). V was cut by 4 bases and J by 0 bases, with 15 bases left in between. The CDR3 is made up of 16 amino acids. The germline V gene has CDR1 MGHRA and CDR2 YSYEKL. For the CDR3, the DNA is TGCGCCAGCAGCCTAACACGACAGTATATGAACACTGAAGCTTTCTTT. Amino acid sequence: CASSLTRQYMNTEAFF.

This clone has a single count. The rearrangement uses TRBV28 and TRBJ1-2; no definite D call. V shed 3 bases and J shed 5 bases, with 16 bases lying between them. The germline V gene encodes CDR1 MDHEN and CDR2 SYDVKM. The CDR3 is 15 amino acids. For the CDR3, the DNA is TGTGCCAGCAGTTTGGGCGGAATCAAGGGTTATGGCTACACCTTC. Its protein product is CASSLGGIKGYGYTF.

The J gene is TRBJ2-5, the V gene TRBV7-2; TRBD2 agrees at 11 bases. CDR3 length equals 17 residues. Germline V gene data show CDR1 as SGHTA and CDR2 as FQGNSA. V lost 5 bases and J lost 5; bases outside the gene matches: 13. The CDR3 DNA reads TGTGCCAGCAGCGACCGACTACTAGCGGGAGTTGGGGAGACCCAGTACTTC. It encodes CASSDRLLAGVGETQYF.

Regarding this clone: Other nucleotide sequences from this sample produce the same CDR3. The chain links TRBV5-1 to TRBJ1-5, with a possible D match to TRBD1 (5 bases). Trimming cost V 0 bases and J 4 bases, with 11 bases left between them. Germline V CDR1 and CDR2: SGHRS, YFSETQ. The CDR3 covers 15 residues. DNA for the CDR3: TGCGCCAGCAGCTTGGGGCAGGGAGCAAATCAGCCCCAGCATTTT. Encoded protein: CASSLGQGANQPQHF.

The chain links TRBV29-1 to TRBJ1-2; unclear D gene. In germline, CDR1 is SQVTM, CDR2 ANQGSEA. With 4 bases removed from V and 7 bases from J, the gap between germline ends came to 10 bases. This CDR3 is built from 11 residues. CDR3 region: CSVGAKAGYTF. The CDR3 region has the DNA TGCAGCGTTGGAGCCAAGGCTGGCTACACCTTC.

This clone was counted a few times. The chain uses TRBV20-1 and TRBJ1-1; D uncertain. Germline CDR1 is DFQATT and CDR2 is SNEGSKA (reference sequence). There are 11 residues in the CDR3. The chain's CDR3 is CRGRRLTEAFF. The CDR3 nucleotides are TGCAGGGGGAGGCGGCTCACTGAAGCTTTCTTT.

The CDR3 sequence: CASSVASQIETQYF. The CDR3 bases are TGTGCCAGCAGCGTAGCCTCCCAGATAGAGACCCAGTACTTC. This chain connects TRBV9 to TRBJ2-5; D gene unclear. Trimming took off 0 bases at V and 4 bases at J, with 10 bases between the two ends. The CDR3 is 14 amino acids. Germline CDR1 SGDLS, CDR2 YYNGEE.

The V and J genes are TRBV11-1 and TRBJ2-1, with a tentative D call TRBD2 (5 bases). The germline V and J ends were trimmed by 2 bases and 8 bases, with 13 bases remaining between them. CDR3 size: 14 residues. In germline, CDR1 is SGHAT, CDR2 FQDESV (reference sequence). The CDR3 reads CASSLRRNRDEQFF. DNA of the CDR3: TGTGCCAGCAGCTTACGGAGGAATCGTGATGAGCAGTTCTTC.

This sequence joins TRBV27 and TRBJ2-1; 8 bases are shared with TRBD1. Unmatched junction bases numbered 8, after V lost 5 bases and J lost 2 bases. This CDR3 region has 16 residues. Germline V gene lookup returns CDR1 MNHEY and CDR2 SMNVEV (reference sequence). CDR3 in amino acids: CASSLRTGSTYNEQFF. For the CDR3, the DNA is TGTGCCAGCAGTCTACGGACAGGGTCCACCTACAATGAGCAGTTCTTC.

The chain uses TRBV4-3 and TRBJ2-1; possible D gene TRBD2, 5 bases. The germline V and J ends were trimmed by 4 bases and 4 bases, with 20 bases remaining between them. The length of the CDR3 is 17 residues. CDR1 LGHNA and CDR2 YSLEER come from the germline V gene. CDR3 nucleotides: TGCGCCAGCAGCCCCCGGGGAATCCAGGTTTTTTACAATGAGCAGTTCTTC. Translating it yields CASSPRGIQVFYNEQFF.